This entry lists 3 T cell receptor beta chains sequenced from one sample in a study of cytomegalovirus exposure and HLA in healthy donors. PCR involved 60 Vbeta and 13 Jbeta primers. Assay used: immunoSEQ multiplex PCR; TCRdb lists only in-frame clones, some missing. The sample includes some 120,000 clones, 80% of them seen just once. The sample comprised PBMCs. These receptors all stem from a male donor in good health and CMV-seronegative.

The chain uses TRBV18 and TRBJ2-1; D may be TRBD1 (5 bases). The CDR3 contains 15 residues. Germline loops: CDR1 KGHSH, CDR2 LQKENI. Trimming cost V 3 bases and J 1 base, with 10 bases left between them. CDR3 bases: TGTGCCAGCTCACCCGACAGACCTTCCTACAATGAGCAGTTCTTC. Amino acids: CASSPDRPSYNEQFF. Complete variable domain (other parts from reference TRBV18 and TRBJ2-1): NAGVMQNPRHLVRRRGQEARLRCSPMKGHSHVYWYRQLPEEGLKFMVYLQKENIIDESGMPKERFSAEFPKEGPSILRIQQVVRGDSAAYFCASSPDRPSYNEQFFGPGTRLTVL.

This chain joins TRBV5-1 and TRBJ2-7; D is unresolved. The CDR3 covers 11 residues. Per germline, CDR1 SGHRS and CDR2 YFSETQ. Trimming took off 6 bases at V and 6 bases at J, with 10 bases between the two ends. The CDR3 DNA sequence: TGCGCCAGCACCATTGGCCTCGAGCAGTACTTC. It translates to CASTIGLEQYF. Together with reference TRBV5-1 and TRBJ2-7, the CDR3 gives the full variable domain: KAGVTQTPRYLIKTRGQQVTLSCSPISGHRSVSWYQQTPGQGLQFLFEYFSETQRNKGNFPGRFSGRQFSNSRSEMNVSTLELGDSALYLCASTIGLEQYFGPGTRLTVT.

The CDR3 protein is CASSFRGNIGGYTF. The CDR3 region has the DNA TGTGCCAGCAGTTTTCGCGGTAACATTGGTGGCTACACCTTC. The rearrangement uses TRBV28 and TRBJ1-2, with no clear D. Germline V gene lookup returns CDR1 MDHEN and CDR2 SYDVKM. The V end was cut by 3 bases, the J end by 7 bases, with 15 bases between. The CDR3 runs to 14 residues.